The sample holds many counts of the clone carrying this T cell receptor (beta chain). Antigen unknown. It was RNA transcripts that yielded the amplified TCR beta CDR3 regions. The study used the HTBI primer set for a first-round RT-PCR of the TCR CDR3. Each CDR3 protein is one row after TCRdb ran MiXCR on the multiplex PCR reads. The data show 500,000 to 550,000 distinct CDR3 sequences, 20% seen once. This specimen belongs to a study of T cells in Graves' hyperthyroidism and ophthalmopathy. Overall study context: Specimen type is peripheral blood, collected at initial diagnosis prior to any treatment. The study's findings and limits: Researchers report that a 13 V-J model separated ophthalmopathy from stable hyperthyroidism.

The CDR3 loop spans 12 amino acids. Trimming removed 5 bases at V and 7 bases at J, with 14 bases between. Per germline, CDR1 GTSNPN and CDR2 SVGIG (reference sequence). Out of over 7.5 ml of fresh peripheral blood came the PBMCs. The receptor comes from a man aged 35 to 55 with Graves' ophthalmopathy. The V call is TRBV30, the J call TRBJ1-2; D is undetermined. Sequencing was performed on blood. CDR3 protein: CAWVRELGGYTF. CDR3 DNA: TGTGCCTGGGTCCGGGAACTAGGTGGCTACACCTTC.